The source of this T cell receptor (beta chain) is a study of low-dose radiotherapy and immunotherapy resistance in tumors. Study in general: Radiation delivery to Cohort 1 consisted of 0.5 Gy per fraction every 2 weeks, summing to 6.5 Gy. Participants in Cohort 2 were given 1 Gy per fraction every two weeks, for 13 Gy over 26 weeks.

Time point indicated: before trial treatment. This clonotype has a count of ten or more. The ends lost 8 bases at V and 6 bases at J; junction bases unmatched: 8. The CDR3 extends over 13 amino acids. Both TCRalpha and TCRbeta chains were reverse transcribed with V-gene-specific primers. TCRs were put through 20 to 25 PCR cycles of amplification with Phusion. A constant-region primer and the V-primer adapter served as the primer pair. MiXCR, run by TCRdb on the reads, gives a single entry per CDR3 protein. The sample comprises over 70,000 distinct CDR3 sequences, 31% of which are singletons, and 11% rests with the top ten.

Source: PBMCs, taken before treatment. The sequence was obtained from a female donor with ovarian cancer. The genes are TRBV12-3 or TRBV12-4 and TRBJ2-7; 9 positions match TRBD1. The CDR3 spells CASLKDRGSEQYF. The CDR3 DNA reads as TGTGCCAGCTTAAAGGACAGGGGTAGCGAGCAGTACTTC.